The rows below give T cell receptor beta chains drawn from one sample of a study of lymphopenia after photon versus proton radiotherapy. Data came from immunoSEQ multiplex PCR; TCRdb stores just in-frame clones and leaves some out. The data show 40,000 or so clones, more than 85% seen once. The material sequenced was peripheral blood, taken from a patient treated with photon-based radiotherapy. The receptor set was obtained from a man between 60 and 75 years old with cholangiocarcinoma. CDR3s include the opening cysteine and the closing phenylalanine or tryptophan. D genes are given only for firm matches. Clone size is shown for a subset of rows, as once, few, many or a class of expanded clone.

TRBV11-2	TRBD2	TRBJ2-7	.	TGTGCCAGCAGACCGCTAGCGGGGGGGAGCTCCTACGAGCAGTACTTC	CASRPLAGGSSYEQYF
TRBV11-2	TRBD2	TRBJ2-1	.	TGTGCCAGCAGCTTAGATCGCAGACTAGCGGATCATCACAATGAGCAGTTCTTC	CASSLDRRLADHHNEQFF
TRBV28	.	TRBJ2-6	.	TGTGCCAGCAGTCCGCGGGGGGCCAACGTCCTGACTTTC	CASSPRGANVLTF
TRBV6-5	.	TRBJ2-2	.	TGTGCCAGCAGTTTTGTAGCCGGACCTTACACCGGGGAGCTGTTTTTT	CASSFVAGPYTGELFF
TRBV2	TRBD2	TRBJ2-5	.	TGTGCCAGCAGTCCTAGCGGGAACACCCAGTACTTC	CASSPSGNTQYF
TRBV19	TRBD1	TRBJ1-1	.	TGTGCCAGTAGTATTAATGACAGGGAAACTGAAGCTTTCTTT	CASSINDRETEAFF
TRBV28	TRBD1	TRBJ1-5	.	TGTGCCAGCAGTTCTCCGCAGGGGGGTCTCAATCAGCCCCAGCATTTT	CASSSPQGGLNQPQHF
TRBV4-1	.	TRBJ1-5	.	TGCGCCAGCAGCCAAGTCAGAATTAGCAATCAGCCCCAGCATTTT	CASSQVRISNQPQHF
TRBV7-2	.	TRBJ2-1	.	TGTGCCAGCAGCTATCTTTCGGCGTTTGAGCAGTTCTTC	CASSYLSAFEQFF
TRBV2	.	TRBJ2-5	.	TGTGCCAGCAGCCCCCCCGGGGGGACCCAGTACTTC	CASSPPGGTQYF
TRBV7-3	.	TRBJ1-1	.	TGTGCCAGCAGCTGGTCAGGAAATAAGAACACTGAAGCTTTCTTT	CASSWSGNKNTEAFF
TRBV13	.	TRBJ2-1	.	TGTGCCAGCAGCTTAGGCCCACAGGGGTCTATCAGCGGGAGAAGCTTCAATGAGCAGTTCTTC	CASSLGPQGSISGRSFNEQFF
TRBV7-3	.	TRBJ2-3	.	TGTGCCAGCAGCTTAAGGGGGGAAGGTGGACTTCTAAATACGCAGTATTTT	CASSLRGEGGLLNTQYF
TRBV4-3	TRBD1	TRBJ2-2	.	TGCGCCAGCAGCCAAGAGGACAGGGGGTTGAGGGAGCTGTTTTTT	CASSQEDRGLRELFF
TRBV10-3	TRBD2	TRBJ2-5	once	TGTGCCATCAGCGAAACGACCGGGACTAGCGGAGAGACCCAGTACTTC	CAISETTGTSGETQYF
TRBV5-1	.	TRBJ2-2	.	TGCGCCAGCGGCCGGCCCGGCACTAGCATCCCCGGGGAGCTGTTTTTT	CASGRPGTSIPGELFF
TRBV5-4	TRBD2	TRBJ2-2	.	TGTGCCAGCAGCTTGGTACGCCCAGCGGGAGGGGAGCTGTTTTTT	CASSLVRPAGGELFF
TRBV7-2	.	TRBJ1-2	.	TGTGCCAGCAGCTTAGAGTCAGGGAATCTCCTCTCTTGGGGCTACACCTTC	CASSLESGNLLSWGYTF
TRBV9	.	TRBJ1-1	.	TGTGCCAGCAGCGGAATACCCGATACTGAAGCTTTCTTT	CASSGIPDTEAFF
TRBV10-3	TRBD1	TRBJ2-7	.	TGTGCCCACAGGGGGGACCGGGACTACGAGCAGTACTTC	CAHRGDRDYEQYF
TRBV9	TRBD2	TRBJ2-7	.	TGTGCCAGCAGCCCACGGGGGGGGTCCTACGAGCAGTACTTC	CASSPRGGSYEQYF
TRBV29-1	.	TRBJ2-1	.	TGCAGCCCAATACCTCTGTCCGCGGAAAAACCCTACAATGAGCAGTTCTTC	CSPIPLSAEKPYNEQFF